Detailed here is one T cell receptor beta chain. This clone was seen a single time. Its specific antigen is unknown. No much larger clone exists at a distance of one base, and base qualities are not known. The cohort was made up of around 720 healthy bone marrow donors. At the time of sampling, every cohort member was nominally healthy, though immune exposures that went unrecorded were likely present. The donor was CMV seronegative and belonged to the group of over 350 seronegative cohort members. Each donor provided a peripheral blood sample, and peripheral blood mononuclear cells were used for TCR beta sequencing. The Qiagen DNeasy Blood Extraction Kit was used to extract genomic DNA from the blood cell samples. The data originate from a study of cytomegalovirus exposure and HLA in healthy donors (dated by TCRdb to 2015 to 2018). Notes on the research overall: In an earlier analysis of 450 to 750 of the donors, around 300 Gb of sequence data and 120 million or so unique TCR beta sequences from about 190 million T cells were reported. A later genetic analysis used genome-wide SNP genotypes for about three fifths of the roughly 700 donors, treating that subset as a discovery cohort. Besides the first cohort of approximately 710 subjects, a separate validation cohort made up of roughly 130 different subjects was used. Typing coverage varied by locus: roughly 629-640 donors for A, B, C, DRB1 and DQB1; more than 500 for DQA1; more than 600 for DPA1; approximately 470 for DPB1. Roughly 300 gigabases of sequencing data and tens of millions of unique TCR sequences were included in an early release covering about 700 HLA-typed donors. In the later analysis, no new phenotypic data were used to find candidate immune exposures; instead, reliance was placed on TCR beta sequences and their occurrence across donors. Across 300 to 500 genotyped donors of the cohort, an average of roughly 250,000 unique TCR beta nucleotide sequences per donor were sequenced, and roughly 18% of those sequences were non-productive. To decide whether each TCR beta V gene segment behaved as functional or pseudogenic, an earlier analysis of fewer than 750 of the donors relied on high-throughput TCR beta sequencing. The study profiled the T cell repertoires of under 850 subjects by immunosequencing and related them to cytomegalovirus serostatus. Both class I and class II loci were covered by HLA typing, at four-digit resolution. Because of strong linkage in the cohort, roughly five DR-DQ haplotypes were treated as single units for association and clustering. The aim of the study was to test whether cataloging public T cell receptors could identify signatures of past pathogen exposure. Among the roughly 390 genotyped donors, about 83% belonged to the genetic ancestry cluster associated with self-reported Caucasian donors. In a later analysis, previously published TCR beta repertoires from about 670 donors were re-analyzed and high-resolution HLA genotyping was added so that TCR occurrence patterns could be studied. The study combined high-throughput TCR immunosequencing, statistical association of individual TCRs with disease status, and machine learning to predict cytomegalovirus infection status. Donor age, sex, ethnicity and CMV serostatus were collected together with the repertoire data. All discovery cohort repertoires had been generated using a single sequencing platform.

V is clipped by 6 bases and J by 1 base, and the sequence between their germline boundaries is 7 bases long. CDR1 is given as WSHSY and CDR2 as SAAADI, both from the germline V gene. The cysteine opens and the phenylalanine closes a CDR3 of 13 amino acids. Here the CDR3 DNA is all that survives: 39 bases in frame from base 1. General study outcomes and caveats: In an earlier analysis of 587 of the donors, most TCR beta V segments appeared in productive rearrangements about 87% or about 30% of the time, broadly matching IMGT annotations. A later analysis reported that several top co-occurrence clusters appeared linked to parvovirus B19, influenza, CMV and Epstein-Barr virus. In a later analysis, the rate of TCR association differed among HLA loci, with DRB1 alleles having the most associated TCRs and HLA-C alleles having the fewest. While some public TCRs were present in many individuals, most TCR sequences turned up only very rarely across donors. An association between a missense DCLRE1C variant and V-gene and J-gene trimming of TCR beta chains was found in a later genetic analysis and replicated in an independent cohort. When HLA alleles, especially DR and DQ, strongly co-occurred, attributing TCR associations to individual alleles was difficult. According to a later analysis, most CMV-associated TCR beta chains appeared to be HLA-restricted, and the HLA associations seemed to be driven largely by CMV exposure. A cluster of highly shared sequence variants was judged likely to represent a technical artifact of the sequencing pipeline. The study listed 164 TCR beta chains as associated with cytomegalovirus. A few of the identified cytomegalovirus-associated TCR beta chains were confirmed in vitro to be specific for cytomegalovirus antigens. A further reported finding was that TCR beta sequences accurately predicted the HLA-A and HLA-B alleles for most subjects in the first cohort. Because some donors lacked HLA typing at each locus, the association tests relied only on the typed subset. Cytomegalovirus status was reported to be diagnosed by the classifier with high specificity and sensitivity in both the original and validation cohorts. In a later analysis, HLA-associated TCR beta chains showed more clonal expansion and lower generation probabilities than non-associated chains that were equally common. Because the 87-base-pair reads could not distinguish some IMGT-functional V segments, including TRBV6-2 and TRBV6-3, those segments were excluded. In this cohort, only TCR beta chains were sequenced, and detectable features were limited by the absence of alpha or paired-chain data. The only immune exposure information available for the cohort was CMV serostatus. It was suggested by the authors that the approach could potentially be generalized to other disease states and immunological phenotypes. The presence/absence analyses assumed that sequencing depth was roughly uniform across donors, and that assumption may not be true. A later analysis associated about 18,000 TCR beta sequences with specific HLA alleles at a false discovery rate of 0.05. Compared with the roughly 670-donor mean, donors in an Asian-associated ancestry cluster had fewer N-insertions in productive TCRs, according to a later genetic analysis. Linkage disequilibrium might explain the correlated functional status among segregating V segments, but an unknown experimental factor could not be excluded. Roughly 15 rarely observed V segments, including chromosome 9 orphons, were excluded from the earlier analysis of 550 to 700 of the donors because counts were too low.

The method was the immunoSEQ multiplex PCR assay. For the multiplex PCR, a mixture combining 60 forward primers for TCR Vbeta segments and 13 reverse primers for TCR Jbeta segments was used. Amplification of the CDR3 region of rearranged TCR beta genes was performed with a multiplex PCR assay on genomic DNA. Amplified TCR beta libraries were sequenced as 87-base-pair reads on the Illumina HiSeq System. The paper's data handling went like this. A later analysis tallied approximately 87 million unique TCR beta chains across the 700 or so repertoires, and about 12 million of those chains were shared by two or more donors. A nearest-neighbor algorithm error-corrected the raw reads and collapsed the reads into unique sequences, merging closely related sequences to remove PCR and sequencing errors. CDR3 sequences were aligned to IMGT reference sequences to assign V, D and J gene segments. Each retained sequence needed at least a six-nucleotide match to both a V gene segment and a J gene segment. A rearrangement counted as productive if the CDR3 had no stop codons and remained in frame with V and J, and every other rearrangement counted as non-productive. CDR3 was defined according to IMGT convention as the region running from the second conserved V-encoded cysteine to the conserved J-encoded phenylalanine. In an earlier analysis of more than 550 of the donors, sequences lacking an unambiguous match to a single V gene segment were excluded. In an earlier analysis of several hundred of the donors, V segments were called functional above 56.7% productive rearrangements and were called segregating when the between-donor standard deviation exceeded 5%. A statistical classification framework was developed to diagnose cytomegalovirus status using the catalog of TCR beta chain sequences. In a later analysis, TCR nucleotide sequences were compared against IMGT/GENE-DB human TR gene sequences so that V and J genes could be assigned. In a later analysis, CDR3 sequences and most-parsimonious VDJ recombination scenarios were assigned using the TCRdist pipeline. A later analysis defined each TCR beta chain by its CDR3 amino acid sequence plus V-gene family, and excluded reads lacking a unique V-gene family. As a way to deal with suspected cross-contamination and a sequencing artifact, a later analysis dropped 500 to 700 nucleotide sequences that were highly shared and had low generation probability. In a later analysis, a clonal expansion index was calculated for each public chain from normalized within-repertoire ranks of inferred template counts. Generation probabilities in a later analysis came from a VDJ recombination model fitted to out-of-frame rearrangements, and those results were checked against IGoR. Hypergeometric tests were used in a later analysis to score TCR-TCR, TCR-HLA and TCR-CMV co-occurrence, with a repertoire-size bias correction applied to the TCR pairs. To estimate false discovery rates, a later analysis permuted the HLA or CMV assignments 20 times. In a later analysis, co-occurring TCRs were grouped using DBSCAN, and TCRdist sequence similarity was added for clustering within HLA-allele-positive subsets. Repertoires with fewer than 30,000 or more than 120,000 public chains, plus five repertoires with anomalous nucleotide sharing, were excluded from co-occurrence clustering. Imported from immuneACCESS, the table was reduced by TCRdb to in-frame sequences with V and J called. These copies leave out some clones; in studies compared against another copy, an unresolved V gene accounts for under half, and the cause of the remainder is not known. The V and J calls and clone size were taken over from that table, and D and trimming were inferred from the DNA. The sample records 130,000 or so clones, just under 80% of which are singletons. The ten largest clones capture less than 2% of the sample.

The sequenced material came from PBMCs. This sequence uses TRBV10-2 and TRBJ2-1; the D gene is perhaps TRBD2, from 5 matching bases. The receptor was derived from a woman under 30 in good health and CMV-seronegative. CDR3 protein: CASRDSSYNEQFF. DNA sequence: TGCGCCAGCAGGGACTCGTCCTACAATGAGCAGTTCTTC.